The 32 T cell receptor beta chains below come from one sample, sequenced in a study of blood T cells in healthy people across ages. Primed by a sample-barcoded 5' primer and a J-beta primer mix, a second PCR proceeded for roughly 7 to 12 cycles. TCRdb recomputed calls from the 5' RACE reads with MiXCR, one row per CDR3 protein. The sample contains over 500,000 distinct CDR3 sequences, approximately 52% of which appear only once. The sample was blood. The receptors were sampled from a woman of 80 years or more in good health.

In this sample, this clonotype turned up many times. V usage is TRBV20-1 and J usage is TRBJ2-1; D is uncertain. The V gene lost 6 bases and the J gene lost 8 bases, with 11 bases spanning the gap. CDR1 is DFQATT, CDR2 SNEGSKA, per germline (reference sequence). The CDR3 has 11 amino acids. Here the CDR3 DNA reads TGCAGTGCCCTTCTCGCCTATGAGCAGTTCTTC. Translation: CSALLAYEQFF.

This chain joins TRBV7-9 and TRBJ2-5, with D possibly being TRBD1 (6 bases). Trimming took 1 base from V and 4 from J, leaving 13 bases between them. CDR1 and CDR2 from the germline V gene are SEHNR and FQNEAQ (reference sequence). This CDR3 has 15 amino acids. The CDR3: CASSLGQVEAETQYF. CDR3 bases: TGTGCCAGCAGCTTAGGACAGGTTGAGGCAGAGACCCAGTACTTC.

This sequence joins TRBV4-3 and TRBJ2-3; TRBD2 is a possible D gene (6 bases). CDR3 size: 15 residues. The V gene's germline CDR1 is LGHNA and CDR2 YSLEER. V lost 1 base and J 0 bases, leaving 8 bases between the germline ends. CDR3 coding DNA: TGCGCCAGCAGCCAAGCAGCGGGTAGCACAGATACGCAGTATTTT. Its protein product is CASSQAAGSTDTQYF.

The V and J genes are TRBV29-1 and TRBJ2-3, with 7 bases that match TRBD1. V shed 6 bases and J 3 bases; nucleotides not matched to a gene: 6. The CDR3 covers 13 residues. Looked up from germline, CDR1 is SQVTM and CDR2 is ANQGSEA. Written as DNA, the CDR3 is TGCAGCGTGGGTGGGACAGTGACAGATACGCAGTATTTT. Its protein product is CSVGGTVTDTQYF.

CDR3 DNA: TGTGCCAGCAGCTTCTCATCAGTGAAAAACATTCAGTACTTC. Its translation: CASSFSSVKNIQYF. The chain carries TRBV5-6 and TRBJ2-4; no reliable D call. The V gene's germline CDR1 is SGHDT and CDR2 YYEEEE. This CDR3 comprises 14 residues. V lost 2 bases, J lost 4 bases, and 10 bases lay in between. Full variable domain (rest looked up from reference TRBV5-6 and TRBJ2-4): DAGVTQSPTHLIKTRGQQVTLRCSPKSGHDTVSWYQQALGQGPQFIFQYYEEEERQRGNFPDRFSGHQFPNYSSELNVNALLLGDSALYLCASSFSSVKNIQYFGAGTRLSVL.

This clonotype was recorded a few times. The V gene is TRBV20-1, the J gene TRBJ1-6, with D possibly TRBD1 on 5 matching bases. This CDR3 is built from 16 residues. Trimming removed 3 bases at V and 4 bases at J, with 16 bases between. Germline V CDR1 and CDR2: DFQATT, SNEGSKA (reference sequence). The CDR3 DNA reads TGCAGTGCTAGCGTGGTGGACACCTGGTATAATTCACCCCTCCACTTT. Its protein is CSASVVDTWYNSPLHF.

This clonotype was recorded many times. CDR3 nucleotide sequence: TGTGCCAGCAGGGCGACTAGCGGACTTCTCACAGATACGCAGTATTTT. It is translated as CASRATSGLLTDTQYF. This chain links TRBV2 with TRBJ2-3; 9 bases match TRBD2. The CDR3 contains 16 residues. CDR1 is SNHLY, CDR2 FYNNEI, per germline. The V and J ends lost 6 bases and 2 bases, in that order; junction bases with no gene match: 9.

The chain recombines TRBV5-1 with TRBJ1-1; 7 bases align to TRBD1. The CDR3 has 14 amino acids. Trimming took 4 bases from V and 10 from J; bases not matched to a gene: 13. Germline CDR1 is SGHRS and CDR2 is YFSETQ. The CDR3 DNA reads as TGCGCCAGCAGCGCGCAGGGGACAGCCGTCTCAGCTTTCTTT. It codes for CASSAQGTAVSAFF. The full variable domain, completed using reference TRBV5-1 and TRBJ1-1, is KAGVTQTPRYLIKTRGQQVTLSCSPISGHRSVSWYQQTPGQGLQFLFEYFSETQRNKGNFPGRFSGRQFSNSRSEMNVSTLELGDSALYLCASSAQGTAVSAFFGQGTRLTVV.

The chain recombines TRBV12-3 or TRBV12-4 with TRBJ2-7; possible D gene TRBD2, 5 bases. This CDR3 comprises 14 residues. Trimming pared 3 bases from V and 3 bases from J, leaving 12 bases between. CDR3 amino acids: CASSLDSPHYEQYF. CDR3 coding DNA: TGTGCCAGCAGTTTGGACTCCCCACACTACGAGCAGTACTTC.

The chain uses TRBV12-3 or TRBV12-4 and TRBJ2-1, with 12 bases aligning to TRBD1. The J segment lost 8 bases and the V segment lost 6 bases, leaving 8 bases of the junction unmatched. The CDR3 contains 15 residues. CDR3 amino acids: CASSPRDRGHHEQFF. DNA of the CDR3: TGTGCCAGCAGCCCCCGGGACAGGGGGCACCATGAGCAGTTCTTC.

The V and J genes are TRBV2 and TRBJ2-5, with D unclear. The V end lost 7 bases, the J end lost 5 bases, and 14 bases lay between the germline ends. From germline, CDR1 is SNHLY and CDR2 FYNNEI. The CDR3 is made up of 13 amino acids. In DNA, the CDR3 is TGTGCCAGCACCCTAGGCGTTAGTGAGACCCAGTACTTC. Protein: CASTLGVSETQYF.

To note about this clonotype: A read error may explain this, as a much larger clone is one base away. This chain links TRBV7-3 with TRBJ2-4; unclear D gene. V was shortened by 2 bases and J by 4 bases, with 12 bases between the two germline ends. This CDR3 comprises 15 residues. Germline assignment: CDR1 SGHTA and CDR2 FQGTGA. This CDR3 reads CASSLQVPGKNIQYF. The CDR3 DNA sequence: TGTGCCAGCAGCTTACAAGTGCCGGGTAAAAACATTCAGTACTTC.

This clonotype has a single count. The chain uses TRBV9 and TRBJ2-5, with 10 nucleotides matching TRBD2. Per germline, CDR1 SGDLS and CDR2 YYNGEE. The J segment lost 2 bases and the V segment lost 0 bases, leaving 7 bases of the junction unmatched. This CDR3 has 17 residues. CDR3 amino acids: CASSVGGSGGRQETQYF. In DNA form, the CDR3 reads TGTGCCAGCAGCGTAGGGGGTAGCGGGGGGCGTCAAGAGACCCAGTACTTC.

The chain carries TRBV6-6 and TRBJ2-3, with 7 bases matching TRBD2. From germline, CDR1 is MNHNY and CDR2 SVGAGI (reference sequence). The CDR3 is made up of 15 amino acids. V gave up 2 bases and J gave up 5 bases; unmatched junction bases: 7. The CDR3 protein is CASSYGGEVEDTQYF. CDR3 bases: TGTGCCAGCAGTTACGGGGGGGAGGTTGAAGATACGCAGTATTTT.

This clonotype came up many times. The chain links TRBV24-1 to TRBJ2-1; D uncertain. V shed 9 bases and J shed 3 bases, with 11 bases lying between them. CDR1 is KGHDR and CDR2 is SFDVKD in the germline V gene. The CDR3 runs 13 residues. The CDR3 nucleotides read TGTGCCACCCAAAACGGCCTCTACAATGAGCAGTTCTTC. Translation gives CATQNGLYNEQFF.

The genes are TRBV27 and TRBJ1-2; possibly TRBD1 for D (5 bases). This CDR3 has 15 amino acids. Trimming removed 6 bases at V and 8 bases at J, with 22 bases between. In germline, CDR1 is MNHEY, CDR2 SMNVEV (reference sequence). The CDR3 DNA follows: TGTGCCAGCAGCTCCCTTATGGGACCAAAGGGAGGCTACACCTTC. It codes for CASSSLMGPKGGYTF.

This rearrangement joins TRBV5-4 to TRBJ1-1; TRBD1 might be the D (5 bases). Trimming stripped 4 bases from V and 4 bases from J, with 14 bases between. The CDR3 runs to 14 residues. Germline V CDR1 and CDR2: SGHNT, YYREEE (reference sequence). CDR3 coding DNA: TGTGCCAGCAGCGTGGCCGGGCAGGGCACTGAAGCTTTCTTT. Translation gives CASSVAGQGTEAFF.

The chain employs TRBV3-1 and TRBJ1-6, with 7 nucleotides matching TRBD1. Trimming cost V 1 base and J 6 bases; bases outside gene matches: 3. Germline CDR1 and CDR2: LGHDT and YNNKEL (reference sequence). CDR3 length equals 15 residues. The CDR3 here is CASSQGRQGNSPLHF. CDR3 DNA: TGTGCCAGCAGCCAAGGAAGACAGGGTAATTCACCCCTCCACTTT. The full variable domain, with the rest looked up from reference TRBV3-1 and TRBJ1-6, is DTAVSQTPKYLVTQMGNDKSIKCEQNLGHDTMYWYKQDSKKFLKIMFSYNNKELIINETVPNRFSPKSPDKAHLNLHINSLELGDSAVYFCASSQGRQGNSPLHFGNGTRLTVT.

The sample holds many counts of this clonotype. The V and J genes are TRBV12-3 or TRBV12-4 and TRBJ2-5; D call uncertain. This CDR3 contains 15 residues. The V end was cut by 8 bases, the J end by 2 bases, with 18 bases between. The CDR3 is CASRRGGSAQETQYF. CDR3 DNA: TGTGCCAGCCGTCGAGGTGGGTCGGCTCAAGAGACCCAGTACTTC.

The V call is TRBV9, the J call TRBJ2-3; D is undetermined. Germline V gene sequence: CDR1 SGDLS, CDR2 YYNGEE. Trimming shortened V by 0 bases and J by 1 base, and 9 bases separated the two germline ends. CDR3 size: 15 residues. Here the CDR3 reads CASSVEGRGTDTQYF. The CDR3 bases are TGTGCCAGCAGCGTAGAGGGAAGGGGCACAGATACGCAGTATTTT.

Ten or more counts support this clonotype. DNA for the CDR3: TGTGCCACCAGTGATCCAGGGTCTTATGAGCAGTTCTTC. Its translation: CATSDPGSYEQFF. The rearrangement uses TRBV24-1 and TRBJ2-1, with D possibly TRBD1 on 5 matching bases. This CDR3 contains 13 residues. Germline V gene sequence: CDR1 KGHDR, CDR2 SFDVKD. V gave up 3 bases and J gave up 8 bases, with 10 bases separating them.

This clonotype was recorded a few times. This rearrangement joins TRBV5-1 to TRBJ2-1; tentative D call: TRBD2 (6 bases). CDR3 length: 14 amino acids. Per germline, CDR1 SGHRS and CDR2 YFSETQ. V was cut by 4 bases and J by 3 bases, with 11 bases left in between. DNA of the CDR3: TGCGCCAGCAGCATCAGCGGGCTCTACAATGAGCAGTTCTTC. Its translation: CASSISGLYNEQFF.

This clonotype was counted at least ten times. The chain employs TRBV27 and TRBJ2-6; D is ambiguous. The CDR3 is 16 amino acids. CDR1 MNHEY and CDR2 SMNVEV come from the germline V gene (reference sequence). V was shortened by 2 bases and J by 0 bases, with 8 bases between the two germline ends. The CDR3 region is CASSLERLSGANVLTF. DNA of the CDR3: TGTGCCAGCAGTTTAGAGAGGCTCTCTGGGGCCAACGTCCTGACTTTC.

This clonotype was counted between two and nine times. A much larger clone lies a single base off, so this may be a read error. The chain has TRBV29-1 and TRBJ2-3; the match to TRBD2 covers 10 bases. CDR3 length equals 13 residues. Germline V lookup: CDR1 SQVTM, CDR2 ANQGSEA. After removal of 7 bases from V and 6 bases from J, the junction contained 7 bases not matched to a gene. DNA of the CDR3: TGCAGCGGGACTAGCGGATGGGGGGATACGCAGTATTTT. Its protein is CSGTSGWGDTQYF.

This clonotype was counted at least ten times. The chain employs TRBV27 and TRBJ2-7; possible D gene TRBD2, 5 bases. With 6 bases removed from V and 12 bases from J, the gap between germline ends came to 18 bases. Germline CDR1 and CDR2: MNHEY and SMNVEV (reference sequence). The CDR3 covers 12 residues. CDR3 residues: CASSRRDSQRYF. The CDR3 bases are TGTGCCAGCAGCCGCCGGGATAGCCAACGGTACTTC.

This clonotype was observed at least ten times. Compared with germline, one end of the junction differs, possibly owing to a read error. V gene TRBV5-1 combines with J gene TRBJ2-3, with no clear D. CDR1 and CDR2 from the germline V gene are SGHRS and YFSETQ. CDR3 size: 14 residues. CDR3 nucleotide sequence: TGTGCCAGCAGCCCCGGACCAAGCACAGATACGCAGTATTTT. Translated, it gives CASSPGPSTDTQYF.

V usage is TRBV28 and J usage is TRBJ1-1; D remains ambiguous. CDR3 length: 13 residues. V was clipped by 3 bases and J by 0 bases, with 5 bases between them. The germline V gene has CDR1 MDHEN and CDR2 SYDVKM. This CDR3 is CASSLFLNTEAFF. The CDR3 nucleotides are TGTGCCAGCAGTTTGTTCTTGAACACTGAAGCTTTCTTT.

V gene TRBV6-6 combines with J gene TRBJ2-7; D not certain. Germline CDR1 reads MNHNY; CDR2 reads SVGAGI (reference sequence). The CDR3 totals 17 residues. V lost 0 bases and J lost 0, with 15 bases in between. CDR3 in amino acids: CASSYSNLVGFSYEQYF. The CDR3, as DNA: TGTGCCAGCAGTTACTCGAACCTAGTGGGGTTCTCCTACGAGCAGTACTTC.

This chain links TRBV20-1 with TRBJ1-1; D unresolved. The CDR3 consists of 14 residues. Germline V gene sequence: CDR1 DFQATT, CDR2 SNEGSKA (reference sequence). Trimming shortened V by 4 bases and J by 5 bases, and 17 bases separated the two germline ends. CDR3 in amino acids: CSANSGITGTEAFF. In DNA form, the CDR3 reads TGCAGTGCTAACTCTGGGATAACGGGGACTGAAGCTTTCTTT.

Many counts were recorded for this clonotype. This chain joins TRBV25-1 and TRBJ2-3; weak D call: TRBD1 (5 bases). This CDR3 contains 16 residues. Germline CDR1 is MGHDK and CDR2 is SYGVNS. Trimming pared 4 bases from V and 2 bases from J, leaving 16 bases between. This CDR3 is CASSVATSRVTDTQYF. The CDR3 coding sequence is TGTGCCAGCAGTGTTGCCACCTCCAGGGTCACAGATACGCAGTATTTT.

The chain employs TRBV20-1 and TRBJ1-1; 10 bases map to TRBD1. The CDR3 sequence is 14 residues long. J lost 7 bases, V lost 0 bases, and 5 bases had no gene match. The germline V gene encodes CDR1 DFQATT and CDR2 SNEGSKA (reference sequence). The CDR3 DNA sequence: TGCAGTGCTAGAGATCAGAGGGACAGGGGTGAAGCTTTCTTT. Residues: CSARDQRDRGEAFF.

For this clonotype: A much larger clone lies one base from this, so it may be a read error. The chain has TRBV29-1 and TRBJ2-7, with TRBD2 matching 9 bases. The CDR3 runs to 15 residues. V lost 0 bases, J lost 6 bases, and 9 bases stayed unmatched. The V gene's germline CDR1 is SQVTM and CDR2 ANQGSEA. Here the CDR3 reads CSVEEARGRAFEQYF. The CDR3 bases are TGCAGCGTTGAAGAGGCGCGCGGGAGGGCCTTCGAGCAGTACTTC.